The 17 T cell receptor beta chains reported below all come from one sample, sequenced in a study of blood T cell repertoires in COVID-19. TCRdb keeps only in-frame clones here, not all; method: immunoSEQ multiplex PCR. The sample shows 55,000 to 70,000 clones, approximately 86% of them seen only once. The sequenced material came from peripheral blood. These TCRs come from a man in his sixties or seventies with acute or convalescent COVID-19.

The gene calls are TRBV5-1 and TRBJ2-1; D is ambiguous. In germline, CDR1 is SGHRS, CDR2 YFSETQ. Trimming removed 4 bases from V and 7 bases from J, with 15 bases in between. This CDR3 has 14 residues. CDR3 sequence reads: CASSQMTPRNEQFF. CDR3 coding DNA: TGCGCCAGCAGCCAGATGACCCCTAGAAATGAGCAGTTCTTC.

The chain employs TRBV4-1 and TRBJ2-1, with 8 bases aligning to TRBD2. This CDR3 spans 15 amino acids. J gave up 4 bases and V 5 bases, and 7 bases lay outside the gene matches. The germline gives CDR1 MGHRA, CDR2 YSYEKL. This chain's CDR3 is CASSIGLAQYNEQFF. CDR3 nucleotides: TGCGCCAGCAGCATCGGACTAGCCCAGTACAATGAGCAGTTCTTC.

The rearrangement uses TRBV6-6 and TRBJ2-7; the D gene is possibly TRBD1 (6 bases). The CDR3 sequence is 13 residues long. V lost 2 bases and J lost 5, with 10 bases in between. Germline values: CDR1 MNHNY, CDR2 SVGAGI (reference sequence). DNA for the CDR3: TGTGCCAGCAGTTACATGGGGGCCAACGAGCAGTACTTC. As protein: CASSYMGANEQYF.

In this sample, this clone turned up a few times. The V gene is TRBV5-6, the J gene TRBJ2-5, with a weak D call TRBD1 (6 bases). This CDR3 has 16 amino acids. The V gene lost 0 bases and the J gene lost 1 base, with 13 bases spanning the gap. CDR1 and CDR2 (germline): SGHDT, YYEEEE. The CDR3 region has the DNA TGTGCCAGCAGCTTGGTGCAGGGGTTAATCCAAGAGACCCAGTACTTC. Its translation is CASSLVQGLIQETQYF.

The CDR3 nucleotides are TGTGCCAGCAGTTCAGGGTATTCCACTGAAGCTTTCTTT. Amino acids: CASSSGYSTEAFF. The chain recombines TRBV28 with TRBJ1-1; TRBD1 is a possible D gene (5 bases). CDR1 is MDHEN and CDR2 is SYDVKM in the germline V gene. V lost 4 bases, J lost 4 bases, and 10 bases lay in between. The CDR3 covers 13 residues. The variable domain in full, with the rest retrieved from reference TRBV28 and TRBJ1-1, is DVKVTQSSRYLVKRTGEKVFLECVQDMDHENMFWYRQDPGLGLRLIYFSYDVKMKEKGDIPEGYSVSREKKERFSLILESASTNQTSMYLCASSSGYSTEAFFGQGTRLTVV.

The chain links TRBV28 to TRBJ2-5; 7 bases are shared with TRBD2. V trimming: 9 bases; J trimming: 2 bases; junction bases outside the gene matches: 6. The CDR3 has 13 amino acids. Germline V gene sequence: CDR1 MDHEN, CDR2 SYDVKM. CDR3 in amino acids: CASESGDQETQYF. The CDR3 DNA is TGTGCCAGTGAGAGCGGGGATCAAGAGACCCAGTACTTC. The variable domain in full, with the rest retrieved from reference TRBV28 and TRBJ2-5, is DVKVTQSSRYLVKRTGEKVFLECVQDMDHENMFWYRQDPGLGLRLIYFSYDVKMKEKGDIPEGYSVSREKKERFSLILESASTNQTSMYLCASESGDQETQYFGPGTRLLVL.

This chain uses TRBV4-2 with TRBJ1-2, with TRBD1 matching over 9 bases. The junction had 8 bases not matched to a gene; V was cut back by 1 base and J by 2 bases. The CDR3 contains 17 residues. Germline-derived CDR1 and CDR2 are LGHNA and YNFKEQ. This chain's CDR3 is CASSQVDRGLSNYGYTF. The CDR3, as DNA: TGTGCCAGCAGCCAAGTAGACAGGGGGTTATCCAACTATGGCTACACCTTC.

The rearrangement joins TRBV5-5 to TRBJ2-6, with D possibly TRBD1 on 5 matching bases. Trimming cost V 4 bases and J 4 bases, with 15 bases left between them. The germline gives CDR1 SGHKS, CDR2 YYEKEE (reference sequence). CDR3 length equals 16 residues. CDR3 nucleotides: TGTGCCAGCAGCCCGGGCCAAGGGGCCGGGGCCAACGTCCTGACTTTC. Translation: CASSPGQGAGANVLTF.

The chain couples TRBV19 to TRBJ2-7; the D gene is possibly TRBD2 (6 bases). This CDR3 has 15 amino acids. V was pared by 6 bases and J by 4 bases, with 19 bases between. The germline V gene has CDR1 LNHDA and CDR2 SQIVND (reference sequence). The CDR3 DNA is TGTGCCAGTAGGGGGGGTCCGGGGTCGGAGTACGAGCAGTACTTC. This encodes CASRGGPGSEYEQYF. Full variable domain (missing parts from reference TRBV19 and TRBJ2-7): DGGITQSPKYLFRKEGQNVTLSCEQNLNHDAMYWYRQDPGQGLRLIYYSQIVNDFQKGDIAEGYSVSREKKESFPLTVTSAQKNPTAFYLCASRGGPGSEYEQYFGPGTRLTVT.

The rearrangement uses TRBV28 and TRBJ2-2; 10 positions match TRBD2. J gave up 1 base and V 4 bases, and 6 bases lay outside the gene matches. The CDR3 covers 17 residues. Germline V gene lookup returns CDR1 MDHEN and CDR2 SYDVKM. In nucleotides, the CDR3 is TGTGCCAGCAGTTCCTTAGCGGGAGGCAAGAACACCGGGGAGCTGTTTTTT. Translating it yields CASSSLAGGKNTGELFF. Combining the CDR3 with reference TRBV28 and TRBJ2-2 gives the whole variable domain DVKVTQSSRYLVKRTGEKVFLECVQDMDHENMFWYRQDPGLGLRLIYFSYDVKMKEKGDIPEGYSVSREKKERFSLILESASTNQTSMYLCASSSLAGGKNTGELFFGEGSRLTVL.

This clone was recorded a few times. The chain links TRBV5-1 to TRBJ1-3; D is undetermined. Germline V lookup: CDR1 SGHRS, CDR2 YFSETQ. This CDR3 has 16 amino acids. Trimming cost V 4 bases and J 0 bases, with 14 bases left between them. The DNA for the CDR3 is TGCGCCAGCAGCACGGCAGGCCAAAGCTCTGGAAACACCATATATTTT. Protein: CASSTAGQSSGNTIYF.

V is TRBV6-5 and J is TRBJ2-5, with 8 bases aligning to TRBD2. The germline CDR1 and CDR2 sequences are MNHEY and SVGAGI. The ends lost 6 bases at V and 3 bases at J; junction bases unmatched: 6. The CDR3 is 14 amino acids. CDR3 nucleotides: TGTGCCAGCAGAACCCGGCGGGGGGAAGAGACCCAGTACTTC. It codes for CASRTRRGEETQYF.

This sequence joins TRBV19 and TRBJ2-5, with 8 bases fitting TRBD1. Germline assignment: CDR1 LNHDA and CDR2 SQIVND (reference sequence). V was clipped by 5 bases and J by 4 bases; unmatched bases: 6. The length of the CDR3 is 14 residues. The CDR3: CASSPDRVRETQYF. CDR3 in DNA: TGTGCCAGTAGTCCGGACAGGGTGAGAGAGACCCAGTACTTC.

This sequence joins TRBV12-3 or TRBV12-4 and TRBJ2-7; TRBD1 matches at 8 bases. With V trimmed by 6 bases and J by 2 bases, 3 bases remained unmatched. The CDR3 is 13 residues long. DNA for the CDR3: TGTGCCAGCAGGGGGACAGGAACCTACGAGCAGTACTTC. Translated, it gives CASRGTGTYEQYF.

This clone came up a few times. Within the sample, other DNA sequences also encode this same CDR3. The CDR3 DNA follows: TGTGCCAGCTCACCTTCGACAGCTGAAGCTTTCTTT. Residues: CASSPSTAEAFF. The chain couples TRBV18 to TRBJ1-1, with a possible D match to TRBD1 (5 bases). Germline V gene lookup returns CDR1 KGHSH and CDR2 LQKENI. The V end was cut by 3 bases, the J end by 6 bases, with 8 bases between. The CDR3 is 12 amino acids.

CDR3 in DNA: TGTGCCAGCAGCCGCAGGGTCACCTTGAACACTGAAGCTTTCTTT. Translating gives CASSRRVTLNTEAFF. The chain links TRBV27 to TRBJ1-1, with D perhaps matching TRBD1 (5 bases). The CDR3 sequence is 15 residues long. Germline assignment: CDR1 MNHEY and CDR2 SMNVEV (reference sequence). The V end was cut by 6 bases, the J end by 0 bases, with 14 bases between.

The gene calls are TRBV5-5 and TRBJ2-5; 7 bases map to TRBD2. The CDR3 sequence is 14 residues long. V dropped 0 bases and J dropped 5; count of bases not matched to a gene: 4. Germline CDR1 and CDR2: SGHKS and YYEKEE (reference sequence). CDR3 nucleotide sequence: TGTGCCAGCAGCTTGGTGACTAGCTACGAGACCCAGTACTTC. It is translated as CASSLVTSYETQYF. Full variable domain (missing parts from reference TRBV5-5 and TRBJ2-5): DAGVTQSPTHLIKTRGQQVTLRCSPISGHKSVSWYQQVLGQGPQFIFQYYEKEERGRGNFPDRFSARQFPNYSSELNVNALLLGDSALYLCASSLVTSYETQYFGPGTRLLVL.